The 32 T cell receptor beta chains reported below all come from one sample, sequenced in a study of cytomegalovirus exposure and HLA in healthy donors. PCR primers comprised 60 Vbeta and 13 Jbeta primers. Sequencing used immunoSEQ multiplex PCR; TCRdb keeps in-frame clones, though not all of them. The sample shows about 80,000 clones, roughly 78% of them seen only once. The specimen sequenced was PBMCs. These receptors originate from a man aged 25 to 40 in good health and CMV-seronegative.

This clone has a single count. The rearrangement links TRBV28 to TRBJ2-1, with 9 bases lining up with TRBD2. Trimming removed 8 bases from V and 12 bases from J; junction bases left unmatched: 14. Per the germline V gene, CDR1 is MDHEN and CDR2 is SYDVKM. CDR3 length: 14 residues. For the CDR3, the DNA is TGTGCCAGCTGGCGGGGGGGGGCGGGAGCGGTGCAGTTCTTC. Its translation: CASWRGGAGAVQFF. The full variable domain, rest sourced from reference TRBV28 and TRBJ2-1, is DVKVTQSSRYLVKRTGEKVFLECVQDMDHENMFWYRQDPGLGLRLIYFSYDVKMKEKGDIPEGYSVSREKKERFSLILESASTNQTSMYLCASWRGGAGAVQFFGPGTRLTVL.

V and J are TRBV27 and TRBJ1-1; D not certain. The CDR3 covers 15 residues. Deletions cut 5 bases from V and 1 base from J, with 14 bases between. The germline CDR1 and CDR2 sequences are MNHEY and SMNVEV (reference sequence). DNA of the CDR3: TGTGCCAGCAGTCCTATCGCGGTGGGGAACACTGAAGCTTTCTTT. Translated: CASSPIAVGNTEAFF.

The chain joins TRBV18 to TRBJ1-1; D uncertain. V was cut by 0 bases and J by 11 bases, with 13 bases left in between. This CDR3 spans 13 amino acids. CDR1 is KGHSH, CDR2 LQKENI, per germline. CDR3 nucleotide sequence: TGTGCCAGCTCACCACCGGAGCGGAGTGGGGCTTTCTTT. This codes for CASSPPERSGAFF. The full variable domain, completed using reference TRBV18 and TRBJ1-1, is NAGVMQNPRHLVRRRGQEARLRCSPMKGHSHVYWYRQLPEEGLKFMVYLQKENIIDESGMPKERFSAEFPKEGPSILRIQQVVRGDSAAYFCASSPPERSGAFFGQGTRLTVV.

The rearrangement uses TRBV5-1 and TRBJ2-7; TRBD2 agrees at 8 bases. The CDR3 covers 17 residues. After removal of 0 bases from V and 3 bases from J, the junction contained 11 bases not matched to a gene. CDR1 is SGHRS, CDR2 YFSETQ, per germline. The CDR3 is CASSLGTSSGGIYEQYF. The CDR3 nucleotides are TGCGCCAGCAGCTTGGGGACTAGCAGTGGCGGGATCTACGAGCAGTACTTC.

The CDR3 loop is CASLWTGTTEAFF. The CDR3 DNA reads as TGTGCCAGCTTGTGGACAGGGACCACTGAAGCTTTCTTT. V usage is TRBV28 and J usage is TRBJ1-1, with 8 bases identical to TRBD1. CDR3 size: 13 residues. The trim removed 8 bases at V and 4 bases at J, leaving 6 bases unmatched. CDR1 is MDHEN and CDR2 is SYDVKM in the germline V gene. Looking up the rest from reference TRBV28 and TRBJ1-1 gives the full variable domain: DVKVTQSSRYLVKRTGEKVFLECVQDMDHENMFWYRQDPGLGLRLIYFSYDVKMKEKGDIPEGYSVSREKKERFSLILESASTNQTSMYLCASLWTGTTEAFFGQGTRLTVV.

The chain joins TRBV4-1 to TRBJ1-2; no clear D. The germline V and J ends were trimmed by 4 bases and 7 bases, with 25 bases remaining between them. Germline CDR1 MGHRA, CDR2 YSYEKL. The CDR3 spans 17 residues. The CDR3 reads CASSPGEGSPFGSGYTF. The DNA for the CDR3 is TGCGCCAGCAGCCCTGGGGAAGGGAGCCCCTTTGGTAGTGGCTACACCTTC.

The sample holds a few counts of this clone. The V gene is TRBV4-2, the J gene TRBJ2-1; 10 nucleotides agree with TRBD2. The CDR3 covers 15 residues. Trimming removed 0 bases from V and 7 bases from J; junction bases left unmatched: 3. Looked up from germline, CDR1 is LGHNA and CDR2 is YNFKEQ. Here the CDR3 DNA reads TGTGCCAGCAGCCAAGACGAAGCGGGAGGGAATGAGCAGTTCTTC. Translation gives CASSQDEAGGNEQFF.

This chain's CDR3 is CASSLQQVKSGELFF. As DNA, the CDR3 is TGCGCCAGCAGCTTGCAGCAGGTCAAATCCGGGGAGCTGTTTTTT. The V call is TRBV5-1, the J call TRBJ2-2; no clear D gene. The germline CDR1 and CDR2 sequences are SGHRS and YFSETQ. The CDR3 runs 15 residues. Trimming removed 1 base from V and 6 bases from J, with 13 bases in between.

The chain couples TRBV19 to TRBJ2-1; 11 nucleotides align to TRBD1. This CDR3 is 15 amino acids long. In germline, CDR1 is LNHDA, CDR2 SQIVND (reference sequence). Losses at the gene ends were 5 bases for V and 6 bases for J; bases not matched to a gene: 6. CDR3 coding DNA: TGTGCCAGTAGTTCGGGCGGGACAGGGGGCAATGAGCAGTTCTTC. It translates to CASSSGGTGGNEQFF.

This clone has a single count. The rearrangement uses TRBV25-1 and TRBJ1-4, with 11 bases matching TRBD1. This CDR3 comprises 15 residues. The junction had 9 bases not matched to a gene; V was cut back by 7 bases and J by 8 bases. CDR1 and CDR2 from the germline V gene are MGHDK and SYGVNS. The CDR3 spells CASMDRGRIGEKLFF. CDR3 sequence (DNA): TGTGCCAGCATGGACAGGGGGCGTATTGGAGAAAAACTGTTTTTT.

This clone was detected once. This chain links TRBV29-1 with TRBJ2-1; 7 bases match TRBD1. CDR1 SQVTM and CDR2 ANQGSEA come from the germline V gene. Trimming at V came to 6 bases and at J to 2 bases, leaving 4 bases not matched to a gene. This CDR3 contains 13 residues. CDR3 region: CSVHGQAYNEQFF. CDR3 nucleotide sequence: TGCAGCGTCCATGGACAGGCCTACAATGAGCAGTTCTTC.

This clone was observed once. The CDR3 coding sequence is TGTGCCATCAGTGAGTCCCTCAGCACAGATACGCAGTATTTT. Protein product: CAISESLSTDTQYF. The V call is TRBV10-3, the J call TRBJ2-3; D gene uncertain. CDR1 and CDR2 from the germline V gene are ENHRY and SYGVKD. The CDR3 totals 14 residues. V was pared by 0 bases and J by 0 bases, with 4 bases between.

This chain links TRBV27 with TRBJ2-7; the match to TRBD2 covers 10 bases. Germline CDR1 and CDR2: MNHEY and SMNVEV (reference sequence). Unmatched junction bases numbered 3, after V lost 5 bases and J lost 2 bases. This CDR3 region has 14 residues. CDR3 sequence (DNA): TGTGCCAGCAGTCTAGGGACTAGCGCCTACGAGCAGTACTTC. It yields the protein CASSLGTSAYEQYF.

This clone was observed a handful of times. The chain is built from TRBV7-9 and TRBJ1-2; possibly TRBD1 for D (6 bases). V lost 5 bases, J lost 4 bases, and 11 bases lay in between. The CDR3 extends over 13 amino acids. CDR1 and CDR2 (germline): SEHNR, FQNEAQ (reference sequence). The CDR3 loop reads CASSRQEAYGYTF. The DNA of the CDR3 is TGTGCCAGCAGCCGACAGGAAGCCTATGGCTACACCTTC.

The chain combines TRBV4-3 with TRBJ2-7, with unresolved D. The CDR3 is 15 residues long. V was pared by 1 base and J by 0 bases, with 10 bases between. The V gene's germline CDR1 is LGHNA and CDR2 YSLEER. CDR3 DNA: TGCGCCAGCAGCCAAGGGGCGTTAAGCTCCTACGAGCAGTACTTC. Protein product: CASSQGALSSYEQYF.

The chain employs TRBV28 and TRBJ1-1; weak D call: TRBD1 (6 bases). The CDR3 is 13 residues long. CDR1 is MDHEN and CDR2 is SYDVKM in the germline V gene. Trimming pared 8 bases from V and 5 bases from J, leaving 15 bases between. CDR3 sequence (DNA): TGTGCCAGCGGGTTCAGGGGAAATACTGAAGCTTTCTTT. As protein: CASGFRGNTEAFF.

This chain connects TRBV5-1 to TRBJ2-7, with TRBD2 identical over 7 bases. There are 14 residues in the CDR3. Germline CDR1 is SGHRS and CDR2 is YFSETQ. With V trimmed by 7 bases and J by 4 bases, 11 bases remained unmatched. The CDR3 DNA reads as TGCGCCAGCGGAGGTCCCGGGGGAGGGTACGAGCAGTACTTC. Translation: CASGGPGGGYEQYF.

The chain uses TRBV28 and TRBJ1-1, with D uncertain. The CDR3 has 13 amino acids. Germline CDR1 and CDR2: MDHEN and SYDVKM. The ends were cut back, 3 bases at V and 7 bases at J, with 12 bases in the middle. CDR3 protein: CASSFNSGFEAFF. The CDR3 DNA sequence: TGTGCCAGCAGTTTTAATTCAGGCTTTGAAGCTTTCTTT.

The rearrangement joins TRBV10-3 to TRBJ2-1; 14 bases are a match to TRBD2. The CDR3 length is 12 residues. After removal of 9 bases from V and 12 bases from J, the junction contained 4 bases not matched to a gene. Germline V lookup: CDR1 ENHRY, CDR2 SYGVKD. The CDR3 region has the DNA TGTGCCATGGGACTAGCGGGAGAATTGCAGTTCTTC. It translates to CAMGLAGELQFF.

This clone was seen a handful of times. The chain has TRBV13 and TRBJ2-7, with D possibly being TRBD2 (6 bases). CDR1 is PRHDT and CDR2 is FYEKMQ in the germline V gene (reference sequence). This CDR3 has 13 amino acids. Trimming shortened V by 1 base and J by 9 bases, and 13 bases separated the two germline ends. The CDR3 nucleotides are TGTGCCAGCAGCTTAGATGTCTTGGGGGGGCAGTACTTC. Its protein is CASSLDVLGGQYF.

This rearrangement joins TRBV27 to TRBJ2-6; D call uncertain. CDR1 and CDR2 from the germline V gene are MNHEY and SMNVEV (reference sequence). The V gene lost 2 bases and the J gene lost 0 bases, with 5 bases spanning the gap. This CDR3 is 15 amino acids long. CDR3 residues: CASSLQFSGANVLTF. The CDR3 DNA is TGTGCCAGCAGTTTACAATTCTCTGGGGCCAACGTCCTGACTTTC.

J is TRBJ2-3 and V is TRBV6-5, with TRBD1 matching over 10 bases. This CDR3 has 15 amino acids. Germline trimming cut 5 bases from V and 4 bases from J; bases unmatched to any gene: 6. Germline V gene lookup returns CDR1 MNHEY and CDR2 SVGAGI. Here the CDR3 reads CASSRPGTGADTQYF. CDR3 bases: TGTGCCAGCAGTCGTCCCGGGACAGGGGCAGATACGCAGTATTTT.

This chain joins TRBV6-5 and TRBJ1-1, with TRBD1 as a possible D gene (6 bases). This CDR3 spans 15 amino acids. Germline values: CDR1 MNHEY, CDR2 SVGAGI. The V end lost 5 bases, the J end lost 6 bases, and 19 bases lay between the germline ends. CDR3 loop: CASSGNRVLTPEAFF. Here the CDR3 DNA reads TGTGCCAGCAGTGGTAACAGGGTGCTGACCCCTGAAGCTTTCTTT.

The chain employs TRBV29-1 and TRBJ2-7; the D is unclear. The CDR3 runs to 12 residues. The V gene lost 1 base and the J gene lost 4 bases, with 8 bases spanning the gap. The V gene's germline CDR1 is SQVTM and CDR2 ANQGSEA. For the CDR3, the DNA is TGCAGCGTTGAAGGACCGGGTTACGAGCAGTACTTC. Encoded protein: CSVEGPGYEQYF.

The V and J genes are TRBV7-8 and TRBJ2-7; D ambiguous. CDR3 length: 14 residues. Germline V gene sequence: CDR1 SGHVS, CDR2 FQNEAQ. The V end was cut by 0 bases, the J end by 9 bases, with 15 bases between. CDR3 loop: CASSLASRQVGQYF. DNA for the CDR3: TGTGCCAGCAGCTTAGCCAGCCGTCAGGTGGGGCAGTACTTC. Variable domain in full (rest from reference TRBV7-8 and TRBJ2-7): GAGVSQSPRYKVAKRGQDVALRCDPISGHVSLFWYQQALGQGPEFLTYFQNEAQLDKSGLPSDRFFAERPEGSVSTLKIQRTQQEDSAVYLCASSLASRQVGQYFGPGTRLTVT.

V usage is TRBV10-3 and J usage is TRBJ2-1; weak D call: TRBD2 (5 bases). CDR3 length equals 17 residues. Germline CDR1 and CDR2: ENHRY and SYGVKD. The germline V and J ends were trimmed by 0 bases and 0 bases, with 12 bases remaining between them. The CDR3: CAISESSRVSSYNEQFF. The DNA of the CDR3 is TGTGCCATCAGTGAGTCATCGCGGGTGTCCTCCTACAATGAGCAGTTCTTC.

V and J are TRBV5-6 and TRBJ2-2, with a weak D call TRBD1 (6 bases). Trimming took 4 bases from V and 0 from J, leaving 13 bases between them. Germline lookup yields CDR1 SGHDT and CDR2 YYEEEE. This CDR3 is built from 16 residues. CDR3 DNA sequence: TGTGCCAGCAGCACCCAGACAGGAACGAACACCGGGGAGCTGTTTTTT. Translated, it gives CASSTQTGTNTGELFF.

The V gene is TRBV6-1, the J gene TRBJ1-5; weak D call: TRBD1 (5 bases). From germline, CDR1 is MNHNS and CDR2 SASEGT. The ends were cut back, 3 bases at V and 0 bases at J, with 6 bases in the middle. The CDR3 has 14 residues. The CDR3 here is CASSDGHSNQPQHF. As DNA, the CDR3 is TGTGCCAGCAGTGATGGACATAGCAATCAGCCCCAGCATTTT.

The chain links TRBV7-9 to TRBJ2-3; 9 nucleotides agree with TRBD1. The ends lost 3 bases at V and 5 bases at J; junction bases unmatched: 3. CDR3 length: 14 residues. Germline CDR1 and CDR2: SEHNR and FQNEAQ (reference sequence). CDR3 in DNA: TGTGCCAGCAGCTTGGACAGGGGCCAAGATACGCAGTATTTT. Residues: CASSLDRGQDTQYF.

DNA for the CDR3: TGTGCCAGCAGTTACAGCGGGATTCAGGACACTGAAGCTTTCTTT. This gives the protein CASSYSGIQDTEAFF. The rearrangement uses TRBV6-5 and TRBJ1-1; D gene unclear. The CDR3 is 15 residues long. The germline V gene has CDR1 MNHEY and CDR2 SVGAGI. Trimming shortened V by 2 bases and J by 3 bases, and 13 bases separated the two germline ends.

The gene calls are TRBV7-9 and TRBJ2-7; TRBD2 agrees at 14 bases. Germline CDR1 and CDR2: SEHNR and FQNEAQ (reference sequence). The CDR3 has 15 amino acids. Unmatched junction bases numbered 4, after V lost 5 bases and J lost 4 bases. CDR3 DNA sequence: TGTGCCAGCAGCGACGGGACTAGCGGGAGTTACGAGCAGTACTTC. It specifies CASSDGTSGSYEQYF.

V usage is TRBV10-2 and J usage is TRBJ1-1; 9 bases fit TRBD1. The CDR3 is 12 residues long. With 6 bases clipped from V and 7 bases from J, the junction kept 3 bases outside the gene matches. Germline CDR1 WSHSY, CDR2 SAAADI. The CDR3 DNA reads TGCGCCAGCAGCCGGACAGGGGTTGAAGCTTTCTTT. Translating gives CASSRTGVEAFF.